A selection of T cell receptor beta chains follows, all from one sample in a study of regulatory T cells in long-lasting Graves disease. TCRdb fed the multiplex PCR reads into MiXCR, producing one record per CDR3 protein. The table lists 530,000 or so distinct CDR3 sequences, about 13% of them singletons. The same sample was also studied in work on T cells in Graves' hyperthyroidism and ophthalmopathy.

The starting material was peripheral blood mononuclear cells (PBMCs), obtained at new diagnosis, from a patient treated with antithyroid drugs. Receptors originate from a man aged 25-45 years with Graves disease. CDR3s include the opening cysteine and the closing phenylalanine or tryptophan. The D gene is left open where the match is weak. Size is omitted from some rows. Given values are once, few, many or a class for expanded clones.

15 TRBJ2-1 TRBV5-4 few - CASRSGISSYNEQFF TGTGCCAGCAGAAGCGGAATTAGCTCCTACAATGAGCAGTTCTTC
17 TRBJ1-1 TRBV3-1 - - CASSPLTPPGWLTEAFF TGTGCCAGCAGCCCTCTAACCCCCCCCGGCTGGCTCACTGAAGCTTTCTTT
14 TRBJ2-7 TRBV6-2/TRBV6-3 many - CATRVTGQTYEQYF TGTGCCACCAGGGTCACAGGACAAACCTACGAGCAGTACTTC
15 TRBJ1-1 TRBV7-9 many - CASSPWSAGNTEAFF TGTGCCAGCAGCCCTTGGTCGGCAGGGAACACTGAAGCTTTCTTT
15 TRBJ2-5 TRBV12-3/TRBV12-4 many - CASSRLRYLQETQYF TGTGCCAGCAGCCGACTCAGGTACCTCCAAGAGACCCAGTACTTC
13 TRBJ1-1 TRBV6-1 many - CASNLAGYTEAFF TGTGCCAGCAATCTCGCCGGGTACACTGAAGCTTTCTTT
15 TRBJ2-1 TRBV12-3/TRBV12-4 many TRBD1 CASSFEQGWSNEQFF TGTGCCAGCAGTTTCGAACAGGGGTGGTCCAATGAGCAGTTCTTC
16 TRBJ1-3 TRBV11-2 many - CASSFFSGQDRHTIYF TGTGCCAGCAGCTTTTTCTCGGGCCAAGACCGACACACCATATATTTT
13 TRBJ2-1 TRBV20-1 many - CSADTATYNEQFF TGCAGTGCGGACACCGCGACCTACAATGAGCAGTTCTTC
12 TRBJ2-7 TRBV12-3/TRBV12-4 many - CASSPGEPPEYF TGTGCCAGCAGTCCGGGGGAGCCCCCGGAGTACTTC
14 TRBJ1-1 TRBV7-9 many - CASGGTGPNTEAFF TGTGCCAGCGGGGGTACGGGCCCGAACACTGAAGCTTTCTTT
14 TRBJ2-5 TRBV6-1 few - CASMGEGYRETQYF TGTGCCAGCATGGGAGAGGGATACCGAGAGACCCAGTACTTC
15 TRBJ2-1 TRBV6-1 many - CASSSGYSSYNEQFF TGTGCCAGCAGTAGCGGTTATAGCTCCTACAATGAGCAGTTCTTC
15 TRBJ1-5 TRBV6-1 many TRBD1 CASLLGGQGFQPQHF TGTGCCAGCCTCCTAGGGGGACAGGGGTTTCAGCCCCAGCATTTT
16 TRBJ2-7 TRBV3-1 - - CASSPRGGAGQYEQYF TGTGCCAGCAGCCCCCGAGGCGGGGCGGGACAGTACGAGCAGTACTTC
14 TRBJ1-1 TRBV7-9 many - CASSLILTKPEAFF TGTGCCAGCAGCTTAATCCTAACTAAACCTGAAGCTTTCTTT
16 TRBJ2-4 TRBV28 many - CASSLSGAWAKNIQYF TGTGCCAGCAGTTTATCGGGGGCTTGGGCCAAAAACATTCAGTACTTC